This T cell receptor beta chain was recorded in a study of cytomegalovirus exposure and HLA in healthy donors. Study outcomes and limitations: A later analysis linked 15,000 to 20,000 TCR beta sequences to HLA alleles at 0.05 false discovery rate.

As to this clone: Its antigen is undetermined.

Both 60 Vbeta primers and 13 Jbeta primers went into the PCR. Assay used: immunoSEQ multiplex PCR; TCRdb lists only in-frame clones, some missing. The sample has about 170,000 clones, under 80% seen once. Germline-derived CDR1 and CDR2 are MNHEY and SMNVEV (reference sequence). V lost 6 bases and J 0 bases, leaving 8 bases between the germline ends. The CDR3 runs 14 residues. The chain uses TRBV27 and TRBJ1-4; no firm D call. Sequenced material: PBMCs. The receptor comes from a female donor in good health and CMV-seronegative. CDR3 nucleotide sequence: TGTGCCAGCAGCAAACAGTCAACTAATGAAAAACTGTTTTTT. As protein: CASSKQSTNEKLFF.